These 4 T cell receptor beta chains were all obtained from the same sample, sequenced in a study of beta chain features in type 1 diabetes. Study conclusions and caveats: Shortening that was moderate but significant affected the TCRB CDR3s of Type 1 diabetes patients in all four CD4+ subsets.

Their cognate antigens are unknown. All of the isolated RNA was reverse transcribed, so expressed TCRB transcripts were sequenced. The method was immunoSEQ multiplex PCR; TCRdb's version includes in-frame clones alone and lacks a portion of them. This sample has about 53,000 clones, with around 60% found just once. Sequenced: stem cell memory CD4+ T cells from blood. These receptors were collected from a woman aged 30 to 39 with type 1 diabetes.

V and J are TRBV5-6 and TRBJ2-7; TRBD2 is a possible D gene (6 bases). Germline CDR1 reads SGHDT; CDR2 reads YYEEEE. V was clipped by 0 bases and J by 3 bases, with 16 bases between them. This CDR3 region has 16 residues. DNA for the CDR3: TGTGCCAGCAGCTTGGGAGGGGACTTTGGGGACTACGAGCAGTACTTC. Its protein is CASSLGGDFGDYEQYF.

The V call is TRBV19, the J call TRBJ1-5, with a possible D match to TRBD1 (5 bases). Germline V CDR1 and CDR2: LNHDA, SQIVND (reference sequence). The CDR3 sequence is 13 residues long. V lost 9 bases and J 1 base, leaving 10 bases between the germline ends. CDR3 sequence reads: CASSDTSNQPQHF. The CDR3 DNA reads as TGTGCCAGCTCGGACACCAGCAATCAGCCCCAGCATTTT.

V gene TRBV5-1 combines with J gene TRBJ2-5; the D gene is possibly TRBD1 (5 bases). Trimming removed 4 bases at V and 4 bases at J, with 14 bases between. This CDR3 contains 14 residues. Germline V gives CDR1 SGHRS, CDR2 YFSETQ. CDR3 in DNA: TGCGCCAGCAGCCGTGGGGCGGATCGAGAGACCCAGTACTTC. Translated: CASSRGADRETQYF.

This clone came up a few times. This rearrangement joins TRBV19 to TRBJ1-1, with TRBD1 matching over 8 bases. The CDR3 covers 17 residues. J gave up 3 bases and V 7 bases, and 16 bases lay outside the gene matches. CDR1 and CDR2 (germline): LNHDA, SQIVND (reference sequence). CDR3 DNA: TGTGCCAGTAAGGGTACAGGGGGTTTATCTCGGCACACTGAAGCTTTCTTT. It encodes CASKGTGGLSRHTEAFF.